This T cell receptor (beta chain) was retrieved from a study of technical replicates of blood from a few donors. Method: immunoSEQ multiplex PCR; TCRdb's copy keeps in-frame clones and lacks some. This table holds 95,000 or so clones, roughly 95% found once. The germline CDR1 and CDR2 sequences are SGHVS and FQNEAQ. The CDR3 covers 14 residues. Trimming removed 4 bases from V and 3 bases from J, with 12 bases in between. Sequencing was performed on T cells isolated from PBMCs. The V gene is TRBV7-8, the J gene TRBJ1-1; possible D gene TRBD1, 5 bases. The sequence was obtained from a human donor in good health. CDR3 DNA sequence: TGTGCCAGCAGCTGGGGGGTAAGGGACACTGAAGCTTTCTTT. The encoded protein is CASSWGVRDTEAFF. Full variable domain (outside the CDR3, taken from reference TRBV7-8 and TRBJ1-1): GAGVSQSPRYKVAKRGQDVALRCDPISGHVSLFWYQQALGQGPEFLTYFQNEAQLDKSGLPSDRFFAERPEGSVSTLKIQRTQQEDSAVYLCASSWGVRDTEAFFGQGTRLTVV.